This TCR beta chain was recovered during a study of memory CD4+ T cells and cytomegalovirus serostatus. General study results and limits: Suggested: most of the CMV-linked TCR signature lies in CD4+ memory cells.

Germline CDR1 is KGHSH and CDR2 is LQKENI. The CDR3 contains 13 residues. V was shortened by 1 base and J by 7 bases, with 7 bases between the two germline ends. This clone has more than one count but fewer than ten. The antigen remains undetermined. This table comes from immunoSEQ multiplex PCR, and its TCRdb copy is limited to in-frame clones, with some not included. The sample yields tens of thousands of clones, around three quarters seen once. The sort gate was single viable CD3+CD4+CD8-CD45RO+ cells for memory CD4+ T cells. The specimen sequenced was memory CD4+ T cells from blood. The sequence was obtained from an adult in good health and CMV-seronegative. The chain uses TRBV18 and TRBJ2-2, with unresolved D. The CDR3 bases are TGTGCCAGCTCACCACGTAGTGGCGGGGAGCTGTTTTTT. It encodes CASSPRSGGELFF.